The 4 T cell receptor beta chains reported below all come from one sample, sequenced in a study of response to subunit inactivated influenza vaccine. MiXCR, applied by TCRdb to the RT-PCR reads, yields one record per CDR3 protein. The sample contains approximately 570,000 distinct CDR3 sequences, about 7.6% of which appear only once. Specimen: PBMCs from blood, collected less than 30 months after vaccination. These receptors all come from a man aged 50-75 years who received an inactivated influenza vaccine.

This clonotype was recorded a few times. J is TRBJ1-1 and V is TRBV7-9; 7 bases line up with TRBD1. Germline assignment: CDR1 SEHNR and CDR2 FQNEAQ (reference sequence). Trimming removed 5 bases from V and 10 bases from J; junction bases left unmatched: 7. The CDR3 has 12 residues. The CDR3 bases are TGTGCCAGCAGCACCAGGGGGGCGGGAGCTTTCTTT. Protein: CASSTRGAGAFF.

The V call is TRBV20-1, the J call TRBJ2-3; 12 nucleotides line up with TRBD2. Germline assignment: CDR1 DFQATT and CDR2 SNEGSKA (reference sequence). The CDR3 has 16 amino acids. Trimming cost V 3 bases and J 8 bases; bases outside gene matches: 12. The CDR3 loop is CSASSTSGGLYATQYF. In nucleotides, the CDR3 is TGCAGTGCTAGTTCCACTAGCGGGGGGCTCTATGCTACGCAGTATTTT.

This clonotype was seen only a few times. The chain's CDR3 is CASSQVEGYPEAFF. The CDR3 bases are TGCGCCAGCAGCCAAGTTGAGGGTTACCCTGAAGCTTTCTTT. V gene TRBV4-3 combines with J gene TRBJ1-1; D remains ambiguous. The length of the CDR3 is 14 residues. CDR1 LGHNA and CDR2 YSLEER come from the germline V gene. Trimming removed 1 base at V and 6 bases at J, with 12 bases between.

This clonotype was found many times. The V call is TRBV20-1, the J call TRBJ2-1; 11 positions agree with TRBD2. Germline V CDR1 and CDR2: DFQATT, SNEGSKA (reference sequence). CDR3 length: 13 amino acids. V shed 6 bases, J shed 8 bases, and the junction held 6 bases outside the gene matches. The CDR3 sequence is CSAFPGLADEQFF. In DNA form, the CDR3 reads TGCAGTGCATTCCCGGGACTAGCGGATGAGCAGTTCTTC.